A selection of T cell receptor beta chains follows, all from one sample in a study of CD8 T cells in ankylosing spondylitis. Each CDR3 protein is one row after TCRdb ran MiXCR on the 5' RACE reads. This sample carries nearly 350,000 distinct CDR3 sequences, roughly 14% of them seen once, and the ten largest clones take 0.95% to 1.4%. Sequenced input: blood, either unsorted or a sorted T cell fraction (not recorded which). The receptor source for this set is a male donor with ankylosing spondylitis or in good health (not recorded which). CDR3s include the opening cysteine and the closing phenylalanine or tryptophan. The D gene is left open where the match is weak. The size of a clone is reported for some rows only, either as once, few or many, or as a class for expanded clones.

v_gene: TRBV3-1; abundance: few; d_gene: .; j_gene: TRBJ1-2; CDR3nt: TGTGCCAGCAGCCAAGATCCGTCTAACTATGGCTACACCTTC; CDR3aa: CASSQDPSNYGYTF
v_gene: TRBV4-1; abundance: .; d_gene: TRBD2; j_gene: TRBJ2-1; CDR3nt: TGCGCCAGCAGCCGCCCTGGCGGGAGTTTAGGGAATGAGCAGTTCTTC; CDR3aa: CASSRPGGSLGNEQFF
v_gene: TRBV12-3/TRBV12-4; abundance: many; d_gene: TRBD1; j_gene: TRBJ1-2; CDR3nt: TGTGCCAGCAGTCCATGGGACAGTTCCTATGGCTACACCTTC; CDR3aa: CASSPWDSSYGYTF
v_gene: TRBV20-1; abundance: few; d_gene: .; j_gene: TRBJ2-3; CDR3nt: TGCAGTGCTAGAGGGGGACTGGGAAGCACAGATACGCAGTATTTT; CDR3aa: CSARGGLGSTDTQYF
v_gene: TRBV5-1; abundance: few; d_gene: TRBD2; j_gene: TRBJ2-2; CDR3nt: TGCGCCAGCAGCTTGGACGGGGGGGCCAGGACCGGGGAGCTGTTTTTT; CDR3aa: CASSLDGGARTGELFF
v_gene: TRBV14; abundance: .; d_gene: TRBD2; j_gene: TRBJ2-3; CDR3nt: TGTGCCAGCAGCCAAATTTCTAGCGGGGGCCTCAGGACGCAGTATTTT; CDR3aa: CASSQISSGGLRTQYF
v_gene: TRBV5-1; abundance: few; d_gene: .; j_gene: TRBJ1-2; CDR3nt: TGCGCCAGCAGCTTGGACAGGGAGGGCTATGGCTACACCTTC; CDR3aa: CASSLDREGYGYTF
v_gene: TRBV6-1; abundance: few; d_gene: .; j_gene: TRBJ2-7; CDR3nt: TGTGCCAGCAGTGATCAGGCTAGATTCGAGCAGTACTTC; CDR3aa: CASSDQARFEQYF
v_gene: TRBV3-1; abundance: .; d_gene: .; j_gene: TRBJ2-1; CDR3nt: TGTGCCAGCAGCCAAGAGCGCTGGCTTGAGCAGTTCTTC; CDR3aa: CASSQERWLEQFF
v_gene: TRBV7-2; abundance: few; d_gene: .; j_gene: TRBJ2-1; CDR3nt: TGTGCCAGCAGCTTAGAGGCGGGCCGGGGGAATGAGCAGTTCTTC; CDR3aa: CASSLEAGRGNEQFF
v_gene: TRBV4-2; abundance: many; d_gene: .; j_gene: TRBJ2-4; CDR3nt: TGTGCCAGCAGCCAAGAGCGGGGACTAGCCAAAAACATTCAGTACTTC; CDR3aa: CASSQERGLAKNIQYF
v_gene: TRBV28; abundance: .; d_gene: .; j_gene: TRBJ2-7; CDR3nt: TGTGCCAGCAAGGGCAGTACCTACGAGCAGTACTTC; CDR3aa: CASKGSTYEQYF
v_gene: TRBV2; abundance: many; d_gene: .; j_gene: TRBJ2-7; CDR3nt: TGTGCCAGCGGGATCGACCCCCAAACAGCCTACGAGCAGTACTTC; CDR3aa: CASGIDPQTAYEQYF
v_gene: TRBV25-1; abundance: many; d_gene: .; j_gene: TRBJ2-3; CDR3nt: TGTGCCAGCAGTGAATATATGCGCGCAGGGGGGAGTGATACGCAGTATTTT; CDR3aa: CASSEYMRAGGSDTQYF
v_gene: TRBV5-1; abundance: few; d_gene: .; j_gene: TRBJ2-7; CDR3nt: TGCGCCAGCAGCCCCCGACCAGGGGCCTACGAGCAGTACTTC; CDR3aa: CASSPRPGAYEQYF
v_gene: TRBV11-1; abundance: few; d_gene: .; j_gene: TRBJ2-2; CDR3nt: TGTGCCAGCAGCGCCCCCACCCGGGGGCCCCAAGGGACCGGGGAGCTGTTTTTT; CDR3aa: CASSAPTRGPQGTGELFF
v_gene: TRBV27; abundance: .; d_gene: TRBD2; j_gene: TRBJ2-2; CDR3nt: TGTGCCAGCAGAAGCCAGGCGCTAGCGGCCGGGGAGCTGTTTTTT; CDR3aa: CASRSQALAAGELFF
v_gene: TRBV20-1; abundance: few; d_gene: TRBD2; j_gene: TRBJ2-5; CDR3nt: TGCAGTGCTAGAGTCGGGAGGAGTCAAGAGACCCAGTACTTC; CDR3aa: CSARVGRSQETQYF
v_gene: TRBV7-7; abundance: few; d_gene: .; j_gene: TRBJ2-5; CDR3nt: TGTGCCAGCAGCTTACGGGGCGGGGTCCAAGAGACCCAGTACTTC; CDR3aa: CASSLRGGVQETQYF
v_gene: TRBV29-1; abundance: few; d_gene: .; j_gene: TRBJ1-1; CDR3nt: TGCAGCGCAACCGGGACGCCTTTT; CDR3aa: CSATGTPF
v_gene: TRBV7-9; abundance: few; d_gene: .; j_gene: TRBJ2-7; CDR3nt: TGTGCCAGCTTGGGGGGCTCTCCGACCTACGAGCAGTACTTC; CDR3aa: CASLGGSPTYEQYF
v_gene: TRBV6-1; abundance: few; d_gene: .; j_gene: TRBJ2-2; CDR3nt: TGTGCCAGCAGTGCGCAGGGGCTCACCGGGGAGCTGTTTTTT; CDR3aa: CASSAQGLTGELFF
v_gene: TRBV10-3; abundance: .; d_gene: TRBD1; j_gene: TRBJ2-3; CDR3nt: TGTGCCATCGGCGGGCCGAGGGACAGGGCCACAGATACGCAGTATTTT; CDR3aa: CAIGGPRDRATDTQYF
v_gene: TRBV5-1; abundance: many; d_gene: .; j_gene: TRBJ1-5; CDR3nt: TGCGCCAGCAGCGAACAGGGTATCAGCAATCAGCCCCAGCATTTT; CDR3aa: CASSEQGISNQPQHF
v_gene: TRBV7-2; abundance: .; d_gene: TRBD2; j_gene: TRBJ2-7; CDR3nt: TGTGCCAGCAGCTTAGCCCTAGCGGTCTCCTACGAGCAGTACTTC; CDR3aa: CASSLALAVSYEQYF
v_gene: TRBV4-1; abundance: .; d_gene: .; j_gene: TRBJ2-3; CDR3nt: TGCGCCAGCAGCCACCCGGGACCGGGCACAGATACGCAGTATTTT; CDR3aa: CASSHPGPGTDTQYF
v_gene: TRBV14; abundance: few; d_gene: TRBD2; j_gene: TRBJ2-1; CDR3nt: TGTGCCAGCAGCCAAGTAGCCAGCGGGAGTTCCTACAATGAGCAGTTCTTC; CDR3aa: CASSQVASGSSYNEQFF
v_gene: TRBV7-7; abundance: .; d_gene: TRBD1; j_gene: TRBJ2-5; CDR3nt: TGTGCCAGCAGCTCGGGGAGCGGACAGGGCAAAGAGACCCAGTACTTC; CDR3aa: CASSSGSGQGKETQYF
v_gene: TRBV15; abundance: .; d_gene: .; j_gene: TRBJ2-7; CDR3nt: TGTGCCACCAGCAGAGATTTGGGGGACCCCTACGAGCAGTACTTC; CDR3aa: CATSRDLGDPYEQYF
v_gene: TRBV4-1; abundance: .; d_gene: .; j_gene: TRBJ1-4; CDR3nt: TGCGCCAGCAGCCAAGAAACCTGGCAGGGTAGCGAAAAACTGTTTTTT; CDR3aa: CASSQETWQGSEKLFF
v_gene: TRBV7-8; abundance: .; d_gene: .; j_gene: TRBJ2-3; CDR3nt: TGTGCCAGCAGCAGCCCGACCGTCAAGGCGCAGTATTTT; CDR3aa: CASSSPTVKAQYF
v_gene: TRBV7-9; abundance: few; d_gene: TRBD2; j_gene: TRBJ2-1; CDR3nt: TGTGCCAGCAGGAAGGCGGGAGTGAATGAGCAGTTCTTC; CDR3aa: CASRKAGVNEQFF
v_gene: TRBV2; abundance: few; d_gene: .; j_gene: TRBJ2-5; CDR3nt: TGTGCCAGTACTAGGGGGGTAGAGACCCAGTACTTC; CDR3aa: CASTRGVETQYF
v_gene: TRBV5-1; abundance: .; d_gene: TRBD1; j_gene: TRBJ2-5; CDR3nt: TGCGCCAGCACCACAGGGGCCGTTAAAGAGACCCAGTACTTC; CDR3aa: CASTTGAVKETQYF
v_gene: TRBV29-1; abundance: many; d_gene: TRBD2; j_gene: TRBJ2-3; CDR3nt: TGCAGTGCGGGGGGGAATACAGATACGCAGTATTTT; CDR3aa: CSAGGNTDTQYF
v_gene: TRBV12-3/TRBV12-4; abundance: .; d_gene: .; j_gene: TRBJ1-1; CDR3nt: TGTGCCAGCAGTCGAAGGGAAGACACTGAAGCTTTCTTT; CDR3aa: CASSRREDTEAFF
v_gene: TRBV12-3/TRBV12-4; abundance: few; d_gene: .; j_gene: TRBJ2-3; CDR3nt: TGTGCCAGCAGTTTATCCCGAGAGGGGACGTTTGGAGATACGCAGTATTTT; CDR3aa: CASSLSREGTFGDTQYF
v_gene: TRBV19; abundance: .; d_gene: TRBD2; j_gene: TRBJ2-1; CDR3nt: TGTGCCAGTAGTATTTTAGTGCGGGAGTCCTACAATGAGCAGTTCTTC; CDR3aa: CASSILVRESYNEQFF
v_gene: TRBV11-2; abundance: many; d_gene: .; j_gene: TRBJ2-5; CDR3nt: TGTGCCAGCAGCCAACCCATGGAAAAAGAGACCCAGTACTTC; CDR3aa: CASSQPMEKETQYF
v_gene: TRBV6-5; abundance: few; d_gene: TRBD1; j_gene: TRBJ1-2; CDR3nt: TGTGCCAGCAGTTACATGACAGGGAACTATGGCTACACCTTC; CDR3aa: CASSYMTGNYGYTF
v_gene: TRBV6-1; abundance: few; d_gene: TRBD1; j_gene: TRBJ1-6; CDR3nt: TGTGCCAGCAGGGACAGGGGGAATTCACCCCTCCACTTT; CDR3aa: CASRDRGNSPLHF
v_gene: TRBV10-3; abundance: few; d_gene: .; j_gene: TRBJ2-3; CDR3nt: TGTGCCGGCAAGGGGGGGGAGTCCACAGATACGCAGTATTTT; CDR3aa: CAGKGGESTDTQYF
v_gene: TRBV5-1; abundance: many; d_gene: TRBD1; j_gene: TRBJ2-1; CDR3nt: TGCGCCAGCAGCTGGACCGGACAGGGTGGGTACAATGAGCAGTTCTTC; CDR3aa: CASSWTGQGGYNEQFF
v_gene: TRBV5-4; abundance: .; d_gene: .; j_gene: TRBJ2-3; CDR3nt: TGTGCCAGCAGCTTGGCCAGCCCAGATACGCAGTATTTT; CDR3aa: CASSLASPDTQYF
v_gene: TRBV7-9; abundance: few; d_gene: TRBD1; j_gene: TRBJ2-1; CDR3nt: TGTGCCAGCAGCCTTACCCAGGGGGCTAGTCACAATGAGCAGTTCTTC; CDR3aa: CASSLTQGASHNEQFF
v_gene: TRBV29-1; abundance: many; d_gene: .; j_gene: TRBJ1-1; CDR3nt: TGCAGCGTTGAAGGAGGAGGGGGACGGGGAGCTTTCTTT; CDR3aa: CSVEGGGGRGAFF
v_gene: TRBV4-2; abundance: few; d_gene: TRBD2; j_gene: TRBJ2-1; CDR3nt: TGTGCCAGCAGCCAAGATCAGCTAGCGGGGGGGATCCCCCACTACAATGAGCAGTTCTTC; CDR3aa: CASSQDQLAGGIPHYNEQFF
v_gene: TRBV10-3; abundance: few; d_gene: .; j_gene: TRBJ1-2; CDR3nt: TGTGCCATCAGTGAATCCTTCGGGGGCTACACCTTC; CDR3aa: CAISESFGGYTF
v_gene: TRBV5-6; abundance: few; d_gene: .; j_gene: TRBJ2-7; CDR3nt: TGTGCCAGCAGCTCACAGGGTCCGGGAGTATCCTACGAGCAGTACTTC; CDR3aa: CASSSQGPGVSYEQYF
v_gene: TRBV2; abundance: few; d_gene: TRBD1; j_gene: TRBJ2-4; CDR3nt: TGTGCCAGCAGGCAGGAGACAGGGGTAGCCAAAAACATTCAGTACTTC; CDR3aa: CASRQETGVAKNIQYF
v_gene: TRBV5-1; abundance: .; d_gene: .; j_gene: TRBJ2-7; CDR3nt: TGCGCCAGCAGCTTGAACGGAATCCAATACGAGCAGTACTTC; CDR3aa: CASSLNGIQYEQYF